The 2 T cell receptor beta chains below come from one sample, sequenced in a study of blood T cell repertoires in COVID-19. Assay: immunoSEQ multiplex PCR; the TCRdb copy retains only in-frame clones and omits some. The sample includes almost 300,000 clones, around nine tenths of them seen just once. Sequenced sample: peripheral blood. These receptor sequences come from a man aged 70 or older with acute or convalescent COVID-19.

This clone was seen a single time. The chain employs TRBV5-8 and TRBJ1-1; TRBD1 aligns across 9 bases. J gave up 7 bases and V 7 bases, and 8 bases lay outside the gene matches. This CDR3 contains 13 residues. Looked up from germline, CDR1 is SGHTS and CDR2 is YDEGEE. CDR3 bases: TGTGCCAGCGGAATCACAGGGGGCGGTGAAGCTTTCTTT. As protein: CASGITGGGEAFF.

The chain employs TRBV19 and TRBJ1-5; D gene unclear. V was pared by 3 bases and J by 3 bases, with 9 bases between. Germline lookup yields CDR1 LNHDA and CDR2 SQIVND (reference sequence). The CDR3 has 14 residues. CDR3 region: CASSIEAYNQPQHF. Written as DNA, the CDR3 is TGTGCCAGTAGTATCGAGGCCTACAATCAGCCCCAGCATTTT.